This T cell receptor beta chain was captured in a study of CD8 T cells in ankylosing spondylitis. Germline assignment: CDR1 ENHRY and CDR2 SYGVKD. Trimming pared 0 bases from V and 1 base from J, leaving 18 bases between. CDR3 size: 18 residues. This clonotype has just a few counts. Its specificity is unknown. General study points: Typical of ankylosing spondylitis blood, it appeared, was a TCR beta motif of fewer than 10 highly homologous variants.

The authors made TCR beta libraries by quantitative 5'-RACE with molecular barcodes. TCRdb reanalysed the 5' RACE reads using MiXCR and keeps one entry per CDR3 protein. Among about 800,000 distinct CDR3 sequences listed, over 9.5% were seen once. The chain couples TRBV10-3 to TRBJ1-1, with D unclear. This clonotype was sampled from a male donor with ankylosing spondylitis. Sequencing input: blood, either unsorted or a sorted T cell fraction (not recorded which). The CDR3 here is CAISESAGKVGKNTEAFF. The CDR3 DNA reads as TGTGCCATCAGTGAGTCGGCGGGGAAAGTGGGGAAGAACACTGAAGCTTTCTTT.